This TCR beta chain was obtained from a study of cytomegalovirus exposure and HLA in healthy donors. The study, taken as a whole, reports: Accurate HLA-A and HLA-B prediction from TCR beta sequences was reported for most subjects. A link between a missense DCLRE1C variant and TCR beta V- and J-gene trimming emerged from a later analysis.

As to this clone: The antigen is unknown.

The CDR3 spans 19 residues. The V segment lost 1 base and the J segment 0 bases; nucleotides outside the gene matches: 14. Germline V gene lookup returns CDR1 SQVTM and CDR2 ANQGSEA. The PCR made use of 60 Vbeta and 13 Jbeta primers. Clones were sequenced by immunoSEQ multiplex PCR, and TCRdb holds only the in-frame ones, with some missing. The ten top clones account for roughly 2.6%, within a sample of about 140,000 clones. The chain carries TRBV29-1 and TRBJ2-7, with 11 positions matching TRBD1. The sequencing sample was made of PBMCs. The origin of this receptor is a man in his forties in good health and CMV-seronegative. CDR3 nucleotides: TGCAGCGTTGAAGGCTTCCCCGGGACAGGGGGATATCGCTCCTACGAGCAGTACTTC. Its translation: CSVEGFPGTGGYRSYEQYF.